This T cell receptor beta chain came from a study of blood T cells in healthy people across ages. Through a sample-barcoded 5' primer and a J-beta primer mix, a second PCR was run for 7 to 11 cycles. TCRdb analysed the 5' RACE reads with MiXCR anew, one entry per CDR3 protein. The sample yields around 750,000 distinct CDR3 sequences, roughly 53% seen once. Sequencing was done on a sample of blood. The TCR sequence derives from a man older than 75 in good health.

The CDR3 DNA follows: TGCAGTGCTACCCTAGAGAGGGGGGCCCCCTACGAGCAGTACTTC. Translating gives CSATLERGAPYEQYF. This chain links TRBV20-1 with TRBJ2-7, with D possibly called TRBD1 or TRBD2 (6 bases each). Deletions cut 4 bases from V and 2 bases from J, with 18 bases between. The CDR3 is 15 amino acids. CDR1 and CDR2 from the germline V gene are DFQATT and SNEGSKA (reference sequence).